This TCR beta chain appears in the sequencing data of a study of blood T cell repertoires in COVID-19. Study-level information: In each case, the material was cDNA or gDNA derived from T cells, B-cell-depleted T cells, or PBMCs.

Assay: immunoSEQ multiplex PCR; the TCRdb copy retains only in-frame clones and omits some. The sample lists about 130,000 clones; approximately 87% were seen once. CDR1 SEHNR and CDR2 FQNEAQ come from the germline V gene (reference sequence). The trim removed 5 bases at V and 6 bases at J, leaving 0 bases unmatched. The CDR3 has 11 residues. This sequence joins TRBV7-9 and TRBJ2-7; TRBD2 matches 8 bases. This sequence originates from a man over 45 with active COVID-19. The sample comprised peripheral blood. In DNA form, the CDR3 reads TGTGCCAGCAGCCGGGGGGGCGAGCAGTACTTC. This sequence encodes CASSRGGEQYF.